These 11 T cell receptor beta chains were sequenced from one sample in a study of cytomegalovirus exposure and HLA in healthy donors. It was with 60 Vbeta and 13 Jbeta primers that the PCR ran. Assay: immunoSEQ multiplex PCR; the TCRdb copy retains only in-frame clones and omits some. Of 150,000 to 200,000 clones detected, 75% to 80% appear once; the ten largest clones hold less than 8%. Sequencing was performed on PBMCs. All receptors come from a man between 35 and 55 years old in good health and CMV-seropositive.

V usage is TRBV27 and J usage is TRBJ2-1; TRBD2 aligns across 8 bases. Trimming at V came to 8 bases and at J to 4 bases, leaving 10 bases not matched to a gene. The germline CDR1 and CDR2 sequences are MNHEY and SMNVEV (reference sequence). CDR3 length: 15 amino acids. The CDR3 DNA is TGTGCCAGCGGCCGTCCCGGGACTAGTTACAATGAGCAGTTCTTC. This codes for CASGRPGTSYNEQFF.

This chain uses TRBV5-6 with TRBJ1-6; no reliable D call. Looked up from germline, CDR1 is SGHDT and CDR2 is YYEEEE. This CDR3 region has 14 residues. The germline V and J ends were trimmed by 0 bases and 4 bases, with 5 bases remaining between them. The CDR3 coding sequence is TGTGCCAGCAGCTTGGGGCAGTATAATTCACCCCTCCACTTT. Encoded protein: CASSLGQYNSPLHF.

CDR3 in amino acids: CASSYSGVGEKLFF. Here the CDR3 DNA reads TGTGCCAGCAGTTACTCTGGAGTTGGTGAAAAACTGTTTTTT. The chain employs TRBV6-5 and TRBJ1-4; D is uncertain. V was shortened by 0 bases and J by 7 bases, with 9 bases between the two germline ends. Germline CDR1 and CDR2: MNHEY and SVGAGI. The CDR3 spans 14 residues.

The CDR3 DNA follows: TGTGCCAGCAGCGCTCGCCTAGCGGGAGGCACCTATTCCTACGAGCAGTACTTC. It codes for CASSARLAGGTYSYEQYF. The chain joins TRBV5-4 to TRBJ2-5; 11 nucleotides agree with TRBD2. The J call is uncertain, as TRBJ2-7 better fits the DNA end. The CDR3 is 18 residues long. Germline assignment: CDR1 SGHNT and CDR2 YYREEE (reference sequence).

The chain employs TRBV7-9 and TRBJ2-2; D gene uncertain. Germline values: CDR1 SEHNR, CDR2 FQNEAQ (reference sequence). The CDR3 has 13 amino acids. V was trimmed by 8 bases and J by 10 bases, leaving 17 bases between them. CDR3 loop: CASRPMGRAELFF. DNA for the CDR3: TGTGCCAGCCGTCCGATGGGCCGCGCGGAGCTGTTTTTT.

The CDR3 bases are TGTGCCAGCAGCGCGATGTACAGGACAGGGCATGGCTACACCTTC. This gives the protein CASSAMYRTGHGYTF. The chain combines TRBV28 with TRBJ1-2; 8 bases match TRBD1. Germline V CDR1 and CDR2: MDHEN, SYDVKM. V lost 6 bases to trimming and J lost 6 bases; unmatched junction nucleotides: 12. The CDR3 is 15 residues long.

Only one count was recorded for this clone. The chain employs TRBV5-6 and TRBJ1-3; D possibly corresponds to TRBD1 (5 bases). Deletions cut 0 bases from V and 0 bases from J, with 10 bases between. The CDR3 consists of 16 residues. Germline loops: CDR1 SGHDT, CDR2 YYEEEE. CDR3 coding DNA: TGTGCCAGCAGCTTGGTCGGCAGGGACTCTGGAAACACCATATATTTT. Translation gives CASSLVGRDSGNTIYF.

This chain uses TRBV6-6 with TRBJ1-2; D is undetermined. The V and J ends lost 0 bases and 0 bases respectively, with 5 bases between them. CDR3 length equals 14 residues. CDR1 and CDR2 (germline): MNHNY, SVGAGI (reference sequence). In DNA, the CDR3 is TGTGCCAGCAGTTACTCGGCAACTAACTATGGCTACACCTTC. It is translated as CASSYSATNYGYTF.

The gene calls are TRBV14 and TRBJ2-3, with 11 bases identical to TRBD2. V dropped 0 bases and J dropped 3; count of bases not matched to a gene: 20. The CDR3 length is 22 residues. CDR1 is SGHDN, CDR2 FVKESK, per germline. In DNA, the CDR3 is TGTGCCAGCAGCCAAGATCTGTCCGGGACTAGCGGAAGACATGGTGGGACAGATACGCAGTATTTT. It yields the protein CASSQDLSGTSGRHGGTDTQYF.

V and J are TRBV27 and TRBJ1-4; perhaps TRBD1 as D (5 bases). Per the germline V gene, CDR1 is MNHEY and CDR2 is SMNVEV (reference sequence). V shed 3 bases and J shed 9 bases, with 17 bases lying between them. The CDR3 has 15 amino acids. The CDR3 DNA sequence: TGTGCCAGCAGTTTCCTGGACACGGACCGAAAAAAACTGTTTTTT. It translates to CASSFLDTDRKKLFF.

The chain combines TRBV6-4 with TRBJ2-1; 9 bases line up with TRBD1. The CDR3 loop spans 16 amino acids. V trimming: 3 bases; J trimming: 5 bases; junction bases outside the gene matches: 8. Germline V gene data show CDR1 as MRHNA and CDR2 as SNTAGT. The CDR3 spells CASSEGVGQGHNEQFF. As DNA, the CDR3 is TGTGCCAGCAGTGAAGGAGTCGGACAGGGGCACAATGAGCAGTTCTTC.